This TCR beta chain is drawn from a study of T cells in localized non-small cell lung cancer. Study observations and caveats: Since sequencing was restricted to only one region of the tumor, intratumor heterogeneity remains a possibility. Higher blood T cell density went with longer overall survival. Clonality of T cells reached its maximum in uninvolved adjacent lung, surpassing tumor. Median detection of top 100 tumor clones in adjacent lung was 57 clones.

The length of the CDR3 is 15 residues. Germline lookup yields CDR1 SGHNT and CDR2 YYREEE (reference sequence). TCRdb's table, derived via immunoSEQ multiplex PCR, lists solely in-frame clones and lacks some. Of under 50,000 clones listed, approximately 80% were seen once; the top ten hold 17%. This clone was seen a single time. Its cognate antigen is unknown. The junction departs from germline at one end; a sequencing error may be responsible. The receptor was isolated from a man between 40 and 75 years old with stage III lung adenocarcinoma. J is TRBJ2-6 and V is TRBV5-4, with no clear D. The starting material was peripheral blood mononuclear cells, obtained before any cancer treatment. The CDR3 DNA is TGTGCCAGCAGTTTGGACCTCTCTGGGGCCAACGTCCTGACTTTC. Translating gives CASSLDLSGANVLTF.